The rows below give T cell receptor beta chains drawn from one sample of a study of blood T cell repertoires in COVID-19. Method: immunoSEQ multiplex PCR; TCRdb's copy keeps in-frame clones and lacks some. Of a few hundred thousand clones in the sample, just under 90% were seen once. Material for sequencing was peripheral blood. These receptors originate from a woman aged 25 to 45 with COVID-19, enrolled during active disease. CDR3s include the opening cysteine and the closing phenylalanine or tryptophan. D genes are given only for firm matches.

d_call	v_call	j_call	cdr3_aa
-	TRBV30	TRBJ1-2	CAWTGNYGYTF
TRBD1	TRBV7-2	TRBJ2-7	CASSLARGDRDEQYF
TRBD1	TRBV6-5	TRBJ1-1	CASSYEGTVNTEAFF
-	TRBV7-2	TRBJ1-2	CASSSTTSWTANYGYTF
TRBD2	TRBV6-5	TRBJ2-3	CASSSGLAGDTQYF
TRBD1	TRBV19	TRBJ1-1	CASRSRTGDQSLGTEAFF
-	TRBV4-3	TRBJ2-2	CASSPGTRGWELFF
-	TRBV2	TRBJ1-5	CASRSGDQPQHF
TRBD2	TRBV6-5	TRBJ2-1	CASSNLAGGPGEQFF
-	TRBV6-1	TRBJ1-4	CASSEGGTNEKLFF
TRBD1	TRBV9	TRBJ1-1	CASSATGDRYTEAFF
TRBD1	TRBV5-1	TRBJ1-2	CASSLGTGLNYGYTF
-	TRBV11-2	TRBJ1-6	CASSLDPGAHIF
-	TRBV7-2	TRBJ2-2	CASSLAPLTGELFF
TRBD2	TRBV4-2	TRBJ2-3	CASSQDPAGGPDTQYF
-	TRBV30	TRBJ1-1	CAWTEGTGHTEAFF
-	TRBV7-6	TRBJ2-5	CASSLRARSQETQYF
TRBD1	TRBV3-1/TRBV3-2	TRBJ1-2	CASSHRTGGYGYTF
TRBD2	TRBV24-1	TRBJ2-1	CATSDTSGGSYNEQFF
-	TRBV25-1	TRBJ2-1	CASSDGYGQFF
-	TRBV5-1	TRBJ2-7	CASSLGSGNNEQYF
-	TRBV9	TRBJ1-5	CASSESGETNQPQHF
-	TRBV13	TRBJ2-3	CASSLLTSPDTQYF
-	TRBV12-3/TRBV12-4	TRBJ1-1	CASSFSGDTEAFF
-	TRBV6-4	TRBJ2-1	CASSVVGGSEQFF
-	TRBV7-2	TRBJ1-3	CASSVRMGNTIYF
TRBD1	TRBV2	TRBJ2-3	CASSDQGQGGDTQYF
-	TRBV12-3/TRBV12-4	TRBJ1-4	CASSLSLGRKLFF
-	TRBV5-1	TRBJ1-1	CASSFVQGTEAFF
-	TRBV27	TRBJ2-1	CASSWAGANNEQFF
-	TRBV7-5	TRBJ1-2	CATKKSGDRGGYTF
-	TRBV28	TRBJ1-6	CASTLPDSDSPLHF
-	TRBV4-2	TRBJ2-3	CASSTVSSTDTQYF
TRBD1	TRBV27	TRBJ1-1	CASSLGQGGGEAFF
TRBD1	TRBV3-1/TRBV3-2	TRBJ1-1	CASSQQTGAEAFF
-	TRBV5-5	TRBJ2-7	CASSLGGVGYEQYF
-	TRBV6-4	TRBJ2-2	CASRGGPAGELFF
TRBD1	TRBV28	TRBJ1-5	CASSSGQGGDQPQHF
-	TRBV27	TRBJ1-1	CASRLGEGTEAFF
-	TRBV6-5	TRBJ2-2	CASSYSPPGELFF
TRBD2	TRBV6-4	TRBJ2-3	CASSAPTSGGTDTQYF
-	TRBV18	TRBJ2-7	CASSRSQGSVYEQYF
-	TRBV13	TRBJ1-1	CASSFGGEAEAFF